The table lists the clone carrying this TCR beta chain with a few counts. Antigen specificity is unknown. The CDR3 totals 17 residues. Germline trimming cut 0 bases from V and 5 bases from J; bases unmatched to any gene: 10. Germline-derived CDR1 and CDR2 are SGHAT and FQNNGV. This entry comes from a study of T cells after yellow fever vaccination. Study-level findings and limits: Repertoires sorted by FACS could include abundant clonotypes that are contaminants from the bulk population. Subsequent booster samples again held most clones from primary vaccination (under 98% CD4, 85% to 90% CD8). The secondary response peaked faster, at day 5 versus 15, but was weaker.

5'RACE template switching added a universal primer site and UMIs to TCR cDNA. MiXCR, applied by TCRdb to the 5' RACE reads, yields one record per CDR3 protein. This sample has 340,000 or so distinct CDR3 sequences; about an eighth occur once, and the top ten carry roughly 3.1%. The sequenced sample was CD4+ T cells sorted from PBMCs, obtained 15 days after the yellow fever booster vaccination. This chain uses TRBV11-2 with TRBJ2-5; 9 nucleotides line up with TRBD2. The sequence was obtained from a man aged 18 to 29 who received the YFV17D yellow fever vaccine. CDR3 residues: CASSLDMALAGKETQYF. In DNA form, the CDR3 reads TGTGCCAGCAGCTTAGATATGGCCCTAGCGGGGAAGGAGACCCAGTACTTC.